The entry that follows covers one TCR beta chain sequence. In Seattle, patients joined the study during active infection and were tracked longitudinally. The data derive from a study of blood T cell repertoires in COVID-19. About the study: From T cells, B-cell-depleted T cells, or PBMCs came the material, which was cDNA or gDNA.

J was trimmed by 3 bases and V by 5 bases; bases with no gene match: 1. Per germline, CDR1 LNHDA and CDR2 SQIVND (reference sequence). CDR3 length equals 13 residues. Source study methods: It was from reference gene primer amplification that nucleated cell counts were estimated. Here immunoSEQ multiplex PCR was the method, and the copy in TCRdb shows in-frame clones only, minus some. V and J calls and clone size are as listed in that table; D and trimming were resolved from the DNA. The sample consists of a few hundred thousand clones, around 90% of them appearing once. This sequence was found in a woman in her 70s with COVID-19, enrolled during active disease. The rearrangement joins TRBV19 to TRBJ2-1, with TRBD2 matching 7 bases. The sample taken for sequencing was peripheral blood. The CDR3 DNA reads TGTGCCAGTAGTGGCGGGAGCTACAATGAGCAGTTCTTC. Encoded protein: CASSGGSYNEQFF.